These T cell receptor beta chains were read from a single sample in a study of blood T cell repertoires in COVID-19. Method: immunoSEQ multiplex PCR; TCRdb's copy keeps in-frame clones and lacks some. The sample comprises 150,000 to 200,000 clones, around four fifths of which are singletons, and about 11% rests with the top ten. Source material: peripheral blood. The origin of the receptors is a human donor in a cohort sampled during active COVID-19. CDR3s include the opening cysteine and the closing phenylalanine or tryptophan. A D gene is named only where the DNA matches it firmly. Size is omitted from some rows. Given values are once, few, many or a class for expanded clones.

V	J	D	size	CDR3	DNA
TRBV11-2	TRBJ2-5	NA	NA	CASSFAGLTLGETQYF	TGTGCCAGCAGCTTTGCGGGGCTTACTCTGGGGGAGACCCAGTACTTC
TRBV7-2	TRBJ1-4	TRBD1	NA	CASSLGTGQNEKLFF	TGTGCCAGCAGCTTGGGGACAGGGCAAAATGAAAAACTGTTTTTT
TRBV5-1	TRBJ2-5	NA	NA	CASSLVPRSQETQYF	TGCGCCAGCAGCTTGGTCCCCCGCAGCCAAGAGACCCAGTACTTC
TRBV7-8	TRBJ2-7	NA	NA	CASSLEGGHYEQYF	TGTGCCAGCAGCTTGGAGGGCGGGCACTACGAGCAGTACTTC
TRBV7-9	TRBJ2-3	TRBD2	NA	CASSLQAGVSDTQYF	TGTGCCAGCAGCTTACAAGCGGGAGTATCAGATACGCAGTATTTT
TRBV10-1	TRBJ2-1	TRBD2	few	CASSVGLAGNEQFF	TGCGCCAGCAGTGTGGGTCTAGCGGGGAATGAGCAGTTCTTC
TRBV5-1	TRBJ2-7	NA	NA	CASRNQGRWEQYF	TGCGCCAGCAGGAACCAGGGGCGTTGGGAGCAGTACTTC
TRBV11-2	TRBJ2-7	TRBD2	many	CASSLEPSGYEQYF	TGTGCCAGCAGCTTAGAGCCTAGCGGCTACGAGCAGTACTTC
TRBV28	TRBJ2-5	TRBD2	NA	CASSPSGSRQETQYF	TGTGCCAGCAGTCCGAGCGGGAGCCGCCAAGAGACCCAGTACTTC
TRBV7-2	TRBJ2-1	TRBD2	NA	CASSSWTSGGDEQFF	TGTGCCAGCAGCTCGTGGACTAGCGGAGGCGATGAGCAGTTCTTC
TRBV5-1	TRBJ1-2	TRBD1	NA	CASSSLDRTNYGYTF	TGCGCCAGCAGCTCCCTGGACAGGACTAACTATGGCTACACCTTC
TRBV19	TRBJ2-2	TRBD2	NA	CASMNGGAGELFF	TGTGCCAGTATGAATGGGGGGGCCGGGGAGCTGTTTTTT
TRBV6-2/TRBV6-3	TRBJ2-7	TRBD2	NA	CASSGLAGGPGEQYF	TGTGCCAGCAGTGGACTAGCGGGGGGGCCTGGCGAGCAGTACTTC
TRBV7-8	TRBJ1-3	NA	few	CASSPTGNTIYF	TGTGCCAGCAGCCCTACTGGAAACACCATATATTTT
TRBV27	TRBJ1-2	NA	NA	CASSPRGGYVGYTF	TGTGCCAGCAGTCCTCGAGGCGGGTATGTCGGCTACACCTTC
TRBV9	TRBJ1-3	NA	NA	CASSVGGGISGNTIYF	TGTGCCAGCAGCGTAGGCGGGGGGATCTCTGGAAACACCATATATTTT
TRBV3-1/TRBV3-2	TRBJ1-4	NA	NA	CASSQGGLGNEKLFF	TGTGCCAGCAGCCAAGGGGGACTCGGAAATGAAAAACTGTTTTTT
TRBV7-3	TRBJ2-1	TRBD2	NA	CASTPRPASGRAGGNEQFF	TGTGCCAGCACCCCCCGGCCGGCTAGCGGGAGGGCCGGGGGAAATGAGCAGTTCTTC
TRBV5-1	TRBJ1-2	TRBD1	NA	CASSLVGQGPLGYTF	TGCGCCAGCAGCTTGGTCGGACAGGGCCCTCTTGGCTACACCTTC
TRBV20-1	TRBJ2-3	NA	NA	CSASFPRLSTDTQYF	TGCAGTGCTAGTTTTCCCCGCCTAAGCACAGATACGCAGTATTTT
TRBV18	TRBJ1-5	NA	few	CASSPRQVPNQPQHF	TGTGCCAGCTCACCCCGACAAGTTCCGAATCAGCCCCAGCATTTT
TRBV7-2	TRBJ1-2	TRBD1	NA	CASSLHTRGQGYGYTF	TGTGCCAGCAGCCTACATACTAGGGGGCAGGGCTATGGCTACACCTTC
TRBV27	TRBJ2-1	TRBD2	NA	CASSLSSGSHHNEQFF	TGTGCCAGCAGTTTGTCCAGCGGGAGCCATCACAATGAGCAGTTCTTC
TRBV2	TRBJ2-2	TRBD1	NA	CASSWNRGSGELFF	TGTGCCAGCAGCTGGAACAGGGGATCCGGGGAGCTGTTTTTT
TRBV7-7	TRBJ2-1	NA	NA	CASSDSGSYNEQFF	TGTGCCAGCAGCGACAGCGGGTCCTACAATGAGCAGTTCTTC
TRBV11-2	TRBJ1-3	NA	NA	CASSLDPLSGNTIYF	TGTGCCAGCAGCTTAGATCCTTTATCTGGAAACACCATATATTTT
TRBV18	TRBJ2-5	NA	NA	CASSPPGAGSMETQYF	TGTGCCAGCTCACCACCCGGTGCAGGGTCGATGGAGACCCAGTACTTC
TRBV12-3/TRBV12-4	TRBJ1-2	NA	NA	CASSLRGRAGYTF	TGTGCCAGCAGTTTAAGAGGGAGGGCTGGCTACACCTTC
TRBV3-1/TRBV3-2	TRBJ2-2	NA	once	CASSLKLSDTGELFF	TGTGCCAGCAGCCTCAAGTTGAGCGACACCGGGGAGCTGTTTTTT
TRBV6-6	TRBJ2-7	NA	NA	CASSYSEYYEQYF	TGTGCCAGCAGTTACTCCGAGTACTACGAGCAGTACTTC
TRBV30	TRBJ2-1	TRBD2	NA	CAWSFPLGLAGGLYNEQFF	TGTGCCTGGAGTTTTCCCCTCGGGCTAGCGGGGGGCCTATACAATGAGCAGTTCTTC